These T cell receptor beta chains were read from a single sample in a study of blood T cell repertoires in COVID-19. Data came from immunoSEQ multiplex PCR; TCRdb stores just in-frame clones and leaves some out. The data contain around 300,000 clones, about 90% of them singletons. The sample was PBMCs or T cells enriched from blood (not recorded which). The receptors here all came from a woman in her fifties or sixties who had recovered from COVID-19. Each CDR3 is given with its conserved first and last residue. D genes are given only for firm matches. Expanded clones are given a class, and other clones once, few, many or no size at all.

D gene: NA
V gene: TRBV9
J gene: TRBJ1-6
clone size: NA
CDR3 DNA: TGTGCCAGCAGCGTAGGGTCAGGGGATTCACCCCTCCACTTT
CDR3 protein: CASSVGSGDSPLHF

D gene: NA
V gene: TRBV18
J gene: TRBJ2-7
clone size: NA
CDR3 DNA: TGTGCCAGCTCTCTTATCTCCTACGAGCAGTACTTC
CDR3 protein: CASSLISYEQYF

D gene: TRBD1
V gene: TRBV5-1
J gene: TRBJ2-2
clone size: NA
CDR3 DNA: TGCGCCAGCAGCCTCGGGACAGGGGGAAACACCGGGGAGCTGTTTTTT
CDR3 protein: CASSLGTGGNTGELFF

D gene: TRBD1
V gene: TRBV4-1
J gene: TRBJ2-7
clone size: NA
CDR3 DNA: TGCGCCAGCAGCACCACCGCCGGGACAGGGGGCTACGAGCAGTACTTC
CDR3 protein: CASSTTAGTGGYEQYF

D gene: TRBD1
V gene: TRBV11-2
J gene: TRBJ1-1
clone size: NA
CDR3 DNA: TGTGCCAGCAGCCAGGGACAGTACACTGAAGCTTTCTTT
CDR3 protein: CASSQGQYTEAFF

D gene: NA
V gene: TRBV5-1
J gene: TRBJ2-3
clone size: once
CDR3 DNA: TGCGCCAGCAGCTTGTTTCGGAGCACAGATACGCAGTATTTT
CDR3 protein: CASSLFRSTDTQYF

D gene: NA
V gene: TRBV5-1
J gene: TRBJ1-4
clone size: NA
CDR3 DNA: TGCGCCAGCAGCTCAGACAGCACAGAAAAACTGTTTTTT
CDR3 protein: CASSSDSTEKLFF

D gene: TRBD2
V gene: TRBV7-6
J gene: TRBJ2-7
clone size: NA
CDR3 DNA: TGTGCCAGCAGCTTAGGCTGGGAGGGCGAGCAGTACTTC
CDR3 protein: CASSLGWEGEQYF

D gene: TRBD1
V gene: TRBV5-1
J gene: TRBJ1-4
clone size: NA
CDR3 DNA: TGCGCCAGCAGCTTGGGGCCGACAGGGTATAATGAAAAACTGTTTTTT
CDR3 protein: CASSLGPTGYNEKLFF

D gene: NA
V gene: TRBV6-5
J gene: TRBJ1-5
clone size: few
CDR3 DNA: TGTGCCAGCAGGGGATACAGGGTTCAGGATCAGCCCCAGCATTTT
CDR3 protein: CASRGYRVQDQPQHF

D gene: NA
V gene: TRBV5-4
J gene: TRBJ2-3
clone size: NA
CDR3 DNA: TGTGCCAGCAGCTCAGGGGACCTACAAGATACGCAGTATTTT
CDR3 protein: CASSSGDLQDTQYF

D gene: TRBD1
V gene: TRBV19
J gene: TRBJ2-7
clone size: once
CDR3 DNA: TGTGCCAGTAGGAAAAGCACGACAGGGGGCGAATACGAGCAGTACTTC
CDR3 protein: CASRKSTTGGEYEQYF

D gene: TRBD2
V gene: TRBV27
J gene: TRBJ2-1
clone size: once
CDR3 DNA: TGTGCCAGCAGGCCAGCGGGGGGATTGGGGTATGAGCAGTTCTTC
CDR3 protein: CASRPAGGLGYEQFF

D gene: TRBD2
V gene: TRBV18
J gene: TRBJ2-1
clone size: NA
CDR3 DNA: TGTGCCAGCTCACCACCGGGGCTAGCGGTTTACAATGAGCAGTTCTTC
CDR3 protein: CASSPPGLAVYNEQFF

D gene: TRBD2
V gene: TRBV28
J gene: TRBJ2-7
clone size: NA
CDR3 DNA: TGTGCCAGCAGTCCCCCAGTAGCGGGAGGGCTTGAGCAGTACTTC
CDR3 protein: CASSPPVAGGLEQYF

D gene: TRBD1
V gene: TRBV24-1
J gene: TRBJ2-7
clone size: NA
CDR3 DNA: TGTGCCACCAGTGATGGGGACAGGGTCGAGCAGTACTTC
CDR3 protein: CATSDGDRVEQYF

D gene: TRBD2
V gene: TRBV7-9
J gene: TRBJ2-5
clone size: NA
CDR3 DNA: TGTGCCAGCAGACAAACTAGCGACCAAGAGACCCAGTACTTC
CDR3 protein: CASRQTSDQETQYF

D gene: TRBD2
V gene: TRBV5-1
J gene: TRBJ2-1
clone size: NA
CDR3 DNA: TGCGCCAGCAGCTCAAGCGGGAGCACCTACAATGAGCAGTTCTTC
CDR3 protein: CASSSSGSTYNEQFF

D gene: TRBD1
V gene: TRBV7-3
J gene: TRBJ1-1
clone size: NA
CDR3 DNA: TGTGCCAGCAGCCCGCAACAGGGGGCGGGCACTGAAGCTTTCTTT
CDR3 protein: CASSPQQGAGTEAFF

D gene: NA
V gene: TRBV5-1
J gene: TRBJ2-5
clone size: NA
CDR3 DNA: TGCGCCAGCAGCCTTGGGACTTCCCAAGAGACCCAGTACTTC
CDR3 protein: CASSLGTSQETQYF

D gene: NA
V gene: TRBV4-1
J gene: TRBJ1-5
clone size: NA
CDR3 DNA: TGCGCCAGCAGCCAAAGCCTCGGTCAGCCCCAGCATTTT
CDR3 protein: CASSQSLGQPQHF

D gene: NA
V gene: TRBV19
J gene: TRBJ1-6
clone size: NA
CDR3 DNA: TGTGCCAGTAGTATAATAGAGGGATCACCCCTCCACTTT
CDR3 protein: CASSIIEGSPLHF